This is a list of T cell receptor beta chains from one sample in a study of blood T cell repertoires in COVID-19. Clones were read by immunoSEQ multiplex PCR, and TCRdb kept only the in-frame ones, dropping some. The top ten clones hold less than 1% of a sample with a few hundred thousand clones, about 89% of them seen once. Sequencing was carried out using peripheral blood. The receptors stem from a woman aged 40 to 50 who had recovered from COVID-19. The CDR3 runs from the conserved cysteine through the conserved F or W. A D gene is named only where the DNA matches it firmly. Only part of the rows carry a size: once, few, many, or a class if the clone is expanded.

TRBD2,TRBJ2-7,TRBV7-2,-,TGTGCCAGCAGCCCCGGCGCGGGAGTACTCTACGAGCAGTACTTC,CASSPGAGVLYEQYF
TRBD1,TRBJ1-1,TRBV10-3,-,TGTGCCATCAGTGAGTCCGAGGATAGGACAGGGAACACTGAAGCTTTCTTT,CAISESEDRTGNTEAFF
TRBD2,TRBJ2-5,TRBV3-1/TRBV3-2,-,TGTGCCAGCAGCCCCCTGGGGACTAGCGGAGAAGAGACCCAGTACTTC,CASSPLGTSGEETQYF
TRBD1,TRBJ2-5,TRBV5-1,-,TGCGCCAGCAGGAGCGGCCCAGGGGGCCAAGAGACCCAGTACTTC,CASRSGPGGQETQYF
-,TRBJ2-6,TRBV7-8,-,TGTGCCAGCAGCCCCCGGGGACACTATTCTGGGGCCAACGTCCTGACTTTC,CASSPRGHYSGANVLTF
-,TRBJ2-3,TRBV7-7,-,TGTGCCTCGACAAGGCTGGCTAGCACAGATACGCAGTATTTT,CASTRLASTDTQYF
TRBD2,TRBJ2-2,TRBV5-1,-,TGCGCCAGCGTTAACGTTGCGGCGGGAGGGGTGAACACCGGGGAGCTGTTTTTT,CASVNVAAGGVNTGELFF
TRBD2,TRBJ2-7,TRBV5-5,-,TGTGCCAGCAGCCCATGGACTAGCGGGAGGTACAGCTCCTACGAGCAGTACTTC,CASSPWTSGRYSSYEQYF
TRBD1,TRBJ1-1,TRBV2,few,TGTGCCAGCAGCCAGGGGGTGTACACTGAAGCTTTCTTT,CASSQGVYTEAFF
-,TRBJ1-5,TRBV7-2,-,TGTGCCAGCAGCTTAGATTCGCGGCCGCCCCAGCATTTT,CASSLDSRPPQHF
-,TRBJ1-1,TRBV6-1,-,TGTGCCAGCAGTGAAGCGCTTCGGGGGACTGAAGCTTTCTTT,CASSEALRGTEAFF
-,TRBJ1-1,TRBV7-3,-,TGTGCCAGCAGCCAATCTCCGGGGGGAACTGAAGCTTTCTTT,CASSQSPGGTEAFF
-,TRBJ2-3,TRBV28,-,TGTGCCAGCAGTGACCCCAGGGGCAGGGGTAGCACAGATACGCAGTATTTT,CASSDPRGRGSTDTQYF
TRBD1,TRBJ2-3,TRBV24-1,once,TGTGCCACCAGAAAGACAGGGTGGGAGAGCACAGATACGCAGTATTTT,CATRKTGWESTDTQYF
-,TRBJ2-7,TRBV27,-,TGTGCCAGCAGTTTGGTAGCGGCCTCCTACGAGCAGTACTTC,CASSLVAASYEQYF
-,TRBJ2-5,TRBV6-5,-,TGTGCCAGCAGTCGGGGACAAGAGACCCAGTACTTC,CASSRGQETQYF
-,TRBJ1-1,TRBV7-6,-,TGTGCCAGCAGCCCCCTAAGGGGTGGGGTCGGTGAAGCTTTCTTT,CASSPLRGGVGEAFF
-,TRBJ2-3,TRBV27,-,TGTGCCAGCAGTTTATCCCCCCCTATTAGCACAGATACGCAGTATTTT,CASSLSPPISTDTQYF
-,TRBJ2-7,TRBV21-1,-,TGTGCCAGCAGCCCCCGGGGGGCGGGTAGGGTGTCCTACGAGCAGTACTTC,CASSPRGAGRVSYEQYF
TRBD1,TRBJ2-6,TRBV19,-,TGTGCCAGTAAACAGGGGGCAACTGGGGCCAACGTCCTGACTTTC,CASKQGATGANVLTF
-,TRBJ2-1,TRBV14,-,TGTGCCAGCAGCCGGAGAGCTCAGCGGGATGAGCAGTTCTTC,CASSRRAQRDEQFF
TRBD1,TRBJ2-2,TRBV18,-,TGTGCCAGCTCACCCGGACAGGGGGACACCGGGGAGCTGTTTTTT,CASSPGQGDTGELFF
-,TRBJ2-1,TRBV4-1,-,TGCGCCAGCAGCCAAGAAGGGGGGGGGCGAAGATACAATGAGCAGTTCTTC,CASSQEGGGRRYNEQFF
TRBD2,TRBJ2-2,TRBV6-5,-,TGTGCCAGCAGTTTTAGCGGGAGTGACACCGGGGAGCTGTTTTTT,CASSFSGSDTGELFF
-,TRBJ2-1,TRBV12-3/TRBV12-4,once,TGTGCCAGCAGTTTAACTCTTCACAATGAGCAGTTCTTC,CASSLTLHNEQFF
-,TRBJ2-1,TRBV25-1,many,TGTGCCAGCAGTGATGACAGTCCGTCGGGACTCCCGATGTTCTTC,CASSDDSPSGLPMFF
TRBD1,TRBJ2-1,TRBV28,-,TGTGCCAGCAGTGACAGGGGATTTGAGCAGTTCTTC,CASSDRGFEQFF
TRBD2,TRBJ2-7,TRBV18,-,TGTGCCAGCTCACCACCTGGGGCCGGGACTAGCTCCGAGCAGTACTTC,CASSPPGAGTSSEQYF
TRBD2,TRBJ2-2,TRBV3-1/TRBV3-2,-,TGTGCCAGCAGCCACGGGGGAGGGGACACCGGGGAGCTGTTTTTT,CASSHGGGDTGELFF
-,TRBJ1-1,TRBV30,-,TGTGCCTGGAGTGTACTGGTTGAAGCTTTCTTT,CAWSVLVEAFF
-,TRBJ1-1,TRBV7-8,-,TGTGCCAGCAGCTCCGTGTTAAACACTGAAGCTTTCTTT,CASSSVLNTEAFF
-,TRBJ2-1,TRBV7-2,-,TGTGCCAGCAGCTTAAGCGGGCATCCCTACAATGAGCAGTTCTTC,CASSLSGHPYNEQFF
TRBD2,TRBJ2-1,TRBV6-5,-,TGTGCCAGCAGTTACGCCATAGCGGGGGGCAATGAGCAGTTCTTC,CASSYAIAGGNEQFF
-,TRBJ1-1,TRBV9,-,TGTGCCAGCAGCGCCGAGCAACCCACTGAAGCTTTCTTT,CASSAEQPTEAFF
TRBD1,TRBJ2-3,TRBV12-5,-,TGTGCTAGTGGCTGGGGACAGTCTCTGACAGATACGCAGTATTTT,CASGWGQSLTDTQYF
-,TRBJ1-1,TRBV30,-,TGTGCCTGGAGTGTACCCCGGGGGGGAACTGAAGCTTTCTTT,CAWSVPRGGTEAFF
-,TRBJ2-5,TRBV30,-,TGTGCCTGGAGTGTAATTAGGGGGACGTACCAAGAGACCCAGTACTTC,CAWSVIRGTYQETQYF
TRBD1,TRBJ1-1,TRBV4-2,-,TGTGCCAGCAGCCAAGATGGGGACAGCTTGAACACTGAAGCTTTCTTT,CASSQDGDSLNTEAFF
-,TRBJ1-6,TRBV18,-,TGTGCCAGCTCCTCAACGAGGCCGATTAATTCACCCCTCCACTTT,CASSSTRPINSPLHF
TRBD1,TRBJ1-5,TRBV30,-,TGTGCCTGGAGCGGGACAGATAATCAGCCCCAGCATTTT,CAWSGTDNQPQHF
TRBD1,TRBJ2-7,TRBV4-2,-,TGTGCCAGCAGCCAGGACGGGACAGGGCCCTACGAGCAGTACTTC,CASSQDGTGPYEQYF
TRBD1,TRBJ1-1,TRBV7-8,once,TGTGCCAGCAGCTTAGCGGGGACAGGTAGATTGGGAGCTTTCTTT,CASSLAGTGRLGAFF
TRBD2,TRBJ2-4,TRBV2,-,TGTGCCAGCAGAGGACTAGCGGGAGACATTCAGTACTTC,CASRGLAGDIQYF
TRBD2,TRBJ2-7,TRBV5-6,-,TGTGCCAGCAGCCCAGGAGCTAGCGGGAGGGCCTACGAGCAGTACTTC,CASSPGASGRAYEQYF
TRBD1,TRBJ1-5,TRBV19,-,TGTGCCAGTAGTATCCCGACAGGGGGTGATTCCAATCAGCCCCAGCATTTT,CASSIPTGGDSNQPQHF
TRBD1,TRBJ2-5,TRBV10-1,-,TGCGCCAGATTAAACCGGGACAGGGTCTGGAAAGAGACCCAGTACTTC,CARLNRDRVWKETQYF
TRBD1,TRBJ1-2,TRBV7-8,-,TGTGCCAGCAGCTTAGCAACGGGGACAGGGCCAATCTATGGCTACACCTTC,CASSLATGTGPIYGYTF
TRBD2,TRBJ2-2,TRBV30,-,TGTGCCTGGAGTGCTAGCGGGAGGGTTGGCACCGGGGAGCTGTTTTTT,CAWSASGRVGTGELFF
TRBD1,TRBJ2-3,TRBV7-2,-,TGTGCCAGCAGCTTAGTAGGGGGCGGAACAGATACGCAGTATTTT,CASSLVGGGTDTQYF
TRBD1,TRBJ1-6,TRBV2,-,TGTGCCAGCGAGGACAGGGGGGGTGATTCACCCCTCCACTTT,CASEDRGGDSPLHF
-,TRBJ2-7,TRBV5-1,-,TGCGCCAGCAACCCGAACCCGACAGAGTCCTACGAGCAGTACTTC,CASNPNPTESYEQYF
TRBD1,TRBJ2-6,TRBV2,-,TGTGCCAGCAGTACAGGGGGTGGGGCCAACGTCCTGACTTTC,CASSTGGGANVLTF